This TCR beta chain was documented in a study of radiation and T cells in renal cell carcinoma. This clone was observed a handful of times. Its specificity is unknown. Sequencing was performed with immunoSEQ multiplex PCR; in TCRdb, only in-frame clones are kept and a portion is missing. The sample lists 150,000 to 200,000 clones, 88% occurring once. Findings and limits, study-wide: From baseline, blood top tumor clonotypes peaked at 2 weeks post-radiation.

The V end lost 5 bases, the J end lost 8 bases, and 15 bases lay between the germline ends. Germline V gene sequence: CDR1 LNHDA, CDR2 SQIVND (reference sequence). The CDR3 loop spans 13 amino acids. Time point in this sample: blood 4 weeks post-SBRT, at nephrectomy. Documented treatment: 15 Gy SBRT to primary tumor, nephrectomy 4 weeks later. Nephrectomy followed 15 Gy stereotactic body radiation by 4 weeks. The source material was blood, sampled from a patient whose treatment included radiotherapy and nephrectomy. V is TRBV19 and J is TRBJ1-1, with a possible D match to TRBD1 (5 bases). The clonotype comes from a woman aged 45-59 years with renal cell carcinoma. CDR3 nucleotide sequence: TGTGCCAGTAGTTCAGTTCGGGGGGAGGAAGCTTTCTTT. Translation: CASSSVRGEEAFF.